This T cell receptor beta chain was documented in a study of T cell changes during pregnancy in multiple sclerosis. Trimming pared 5 bases from V and 0 bases from J, leaving 10 bases between. The CDR3 is made up of 14 amino acids. CDR1 is SNHLY and CDR2 is FYNNEI in the germline V gene. TCRdb's copy holds only in-frame clones and misses some; the assay was immunoSEQ multiplex PCR. Counted here are some 120,000 clones, approximately 93% occurring once; the ten biggest clones make up approximately 6.2%. The rearrangement joins TRBV2 to TRBJ1-1; D gene unclear. Sequencing used peripheral blood, obtained before pregnancy. The receptor was isolated from a female donor with multiple sclerosis, enrolled in a pregnancy study. CDR3 residues: CASSPKWLNTEAFF. The DNA for the CDR3 is TGTGCCAGCAGTCCAAAGTGGCTGAACACTGAAGCTTTCTTT. Combining the CDR3 with reference TRBV2 and TRBJ1-1 gives the whole variable domain EPEVTQTPSHQVTQMGQEVILRCVPISNHLYFYWYRQILGQKVEFLVSFYNNEISEKSEIFDDQFSVERPDGSNFTLKIRSTKLEDSAMYFCASSPKWLNTEAFFGQGTRLTVV.